These 6 T cell receptor beta chains share one sample of origin, sequenced in a study of OX40 agonist ivuxolimab in advanced cancers. The library was made by the immunoSEQ multiplex PCR assay. TCRdb holds this immuneACCESS table with in-frame rearrangements only. Some clones are missing; in checked studies, unresolved V genes explain under half, and the rest has no known cause. The sample yields approximately 90,000 clones; 91% were counted once. The top ten hold approximately 8.4% of the sample. The specimen comprised CD4+ or CD8+ T cells sorted from blood, sampled in a trial of the OX40 agonist ivuxolimab. The receptor set was obtained from an adult with an advanced solid tumor such as melanoma, head and neck, liver or kidney cancer.

The chain has TRBV7-9 and TRBJ2-2, with TRBD2 matching over 7 bases. CDR1 and CDR2 (germline): SEHNR, FQNEAQ (reference sequence). V dropped 1 base and J dropped 5; count of bases not matched to a gene: 1. The CDR3 totals 14 residues. CDR3 DNA: TGTGCCAGCAGCTTAGTGGGAGGGACCGGGGAGCTGTTTTTT. Its translation is CASSLVGGTGELFF.

The rearrangement joins TRBV5-4 to TRBJ2-3; D call uncertain. Trimming removed 0 bases at V and 4 bases at J, with 18 bases between. Germline CDR1 is SGHNT and CDR2 is YYREEE (reference sequence). This CDR3 region has 17 residues. DNA for the CDR3: TGTGCCAGCAGCTTGGTAGGCGGAAATCCCGTCGCAGATACGCAGTATTTT. This sequence encodes CASSLVGGNPVADTQYF.

This chain connects TRBV7-3 to TRBJ2-1; TRBD2 agrees at 7 bases. CDR3 length equals 17 residues. Germline V gene sequence: CDR1 SGHTA, CDR2 FQGTGA. The V and J ends lost 0 bases and 8 bases, in that order; junction bases with no gene match: 13. The CDR3: CASSLTFLGGNWDEQFF. In nucleotides, the CDR3 is TGTGCCAGCAGCTTAACGTTTCTCGGGGGGAATTGGGATGAGCAGTTCTTC.

This rearrangement joins TRBV4-2 to TRBJ2-7, with 7 bases lining up with TRBD2. CDR1 and CDR2 (germline): LGHNA, YNFKEQ. V was pared by 2 bases and J by 3 bases, with 7 bases of the junction left unmatched. The length of the CDR3 is 15 residues. For the CDR3, the DNA is TGTGCCAGCAGCCAAACTAGCGAAAATCTCTACGAGCAGTACTTC. Its protein is CASSQTSENLYEQYF.

This chain connects TRBV11-2 to TRBJ1-5; D is ambiguous. This CDR3 is 13 amino acids long. With 0 bases removed from V and 6 bases from J, the gap between germline ends came to 6 bases. CDR1 is SGHAT, CDR2 FQNNGV, per germline. In DNA, the CDR3 is TGTGCCAGCAGCTTAGAGGCGCGTCAGCCCCAGCATTTT. Protein: CASSLEARQPQHF.

This chain joins TRBV19 and TRBJ2-3, with D tentatively TRBD1 (5 bases). The CDR3 consists of 16 residues. The V end lost 9 bases, the J end lost 3 bases, and 22 bases lay between the germline ends. Germline V gene lookup returns CDR1 LNHDA and CDR2 SQIVND (reference sequence). In nucleotides, the CDR3 is TGTGCCAGCTCGAGAGTTAGGGGTGTCGGTACAGATACGCAGTATTTT. As protein: CASSRVRGVGTDTQYF.